The clone carrying this T cell receptor beta chain was detected only once. These data come from a study of control samples from healthy donors and cancer patients. Here immunoSEQ multiplex PCR was the method, and the copy in TCRdb shows in-frame clones only, minus some. The sample records some 120,000 clones, about 94% being singletons. Germline V CDR1 and CDR2: SGHTA, FQGNSA. Trimming shortened V by 5 bases and J by 3 bases, and 17 bases separated the two germline ends. The CDR3 extends over 15 amino acids. Sequencing was performed on blood. V and J are TRBV7-2 and TRBJ2-7; tentatively, D is TRBD2 (6 bases). This TCR derives from a man aged 25 to 40 in good health. CDR3 residues: CASSLGWAGNYEQYF. The CDR3 coding sequence is TGTGCCAGCAGCCTCGGATGGGCGGGAAACTACGAGCAGTACTTC. Complete variable domain (other parts from reference TRBV7-2 and TRBJ2-7): GAGVSQSPSNKVTEKGKDVELRCDPISGHTALYWYRQSLGQGLEFLIYFQGNSAPDKSGLPSDRFSAERTGGSVSTLTIQRTQQEDSAVYLCASSLGWAGNYEQYFGPGTRLTVT.